This T cell receptor (beta chain) was found in a study of shared clonotypes between healthy human individuals. Study as a whole: Each donor had three CD4 naive, three CD4 memory, two CD8 naive and one CD8 memory plate.

This clone has only one observation. From germline, CDR1 is SNHLY and CDR2 FYNNEI. CDR3 length equals 13 residues. With 3 bases removed from V and 10 bases from J, the gap between germline ends came to 12 bases. TCRdb's copy holds only in-frame clones and misses some; the assay was immunoSEQ multiplex PCR. In the table there are a few million clones, 85% to 95% of which are singletons. This receptor was obtained from a man between 18 and 29 years old in good health. Some clones in this sample may be carry-over from other donors' samples. The sequencing sample was made of naive CD4+ T cells from PBMCs. The subset is: CD45RA+ positively selected. The rearrangement uses TRBV2 and TRBJ1-4; no reliable D call. CDR3 sequence (DNA): TGTGCCAGCAGTGATGAGGGAAAGTCAAAACTGTTTTTT. It encodes CASSDEGKSKLFF.